This T cell receptor (beta chain) was profiled in a study of cytomegalovirus exposure and HLA in healthy donors. Background on the study: An earlier analysis found roughly 110 million unique TCR beta sequences from about 190 million T cells. Whole-study results and caveats: TCR association rates varied by HLA locus in a later analysis, with DRB1 highest and HLA-C lowest. For TCR beta chains, V- and J-gene trimming was later linked to a missense DCLRE1C variant. As was reported, the HLA-A and HLA-B alleles of most subjects were accurately predicted from TCR beta sequences.

Concerning this clone: No antigen is known for it.

Germline V gene lookup returns CDR1 SGHDN and CDR2 FVKESK. V gave up 4 bases and J gave up 5 bases, with 13 bases separating them. The CDR3 has 14 amino acids. PCR was performed using 60 Vbeta and 13 Jbeta primers. Profiling relied on immunoSEQ multiplex PCR, and the TCRdb table lists in-frame clones only, not all of them. The data hold 120,000 or so clones, with 81% observed a single time. This TCR was sampled from a man in his late teens or twenties in good health and CMV-seronegative. This chain joins TRBV14 and TRBJ2-3; D not certain. The material sequenced was PBMCs. The CDR3 spells CASSPRLTRDTQYF. The CDR3 nucleotides read TGTGCCAGCAGCCCGAGACTCACAAGAGATACGCAGTATTTT.